The rows below give T cell receptor beta chains drawn from one sample of a study of shared clonotypes between healthy human individuals. Profiled with immunoSEQ multiplex PCR; TCRdb holds only in-frame clones, not every one. Here the sample spans roughly 490,000 clones, 65% to 80% being singletons. The sequenced sample consisted of PBMCs. These receptors all come from a middle-aged woman in good health. Some clones in this sample may be carry-over from other donors' samples. The CDR3 runs from the conserved cysteine through the conserved F or W. D genes are given only for firm matches. For some rows the clone size is stated as once, few or many, or as a class when expanded; others skip it.

J | size | V | D | DNA | CDR3
TRBJ2-5 | few | TRBV29-1 | TRBD2 | TGCAGCGTTGGGGAGGGGACCCAGTACTTC | CSVGEGTQYF
TRBJ2-1 | NA | TRBV6-5 | TRBD1 | TGTGCCAGCAGCCCAGGGGGCCTTGAGCAGTTCTTC | CASSPGGLEQFF
TRBJ1-4 | few | TRBV28 | NA | TGTGCCAGCAGTTCAAGAGAAAAACTGTTTTTT | CASSSREKLFF
TRBJ2-7 | NA | TRBV7-3 | TRBD1 | TGTGCCAGCAGCGCGCGACAGGGTAGGTTCCTATACGAGCAGTACTTC | CASSARQGRFLYEQYF
TRBJ2-3 | NA | TRBV28 | NA | TGTGCCAGCGGGTTGATGGCGCAGTATTTT | CASGLMAQYF
TRBJ1-1 | few | TRBV6-1 | NA | TGTGCCAGCAGTGCCCTAACCCATACAGCGAACACTGAAGCTTTCTTT | CASSALTHTANTEAFF
TRBJ2-3 | many | TRBV2 | TRBD2 | TGTGCCAGCAGAAGCGGGAGTCAAGATACGCAGTATTTT | CASRSGSQDTQYF
TRBJ2-2 | NA | TRBV5-1 | NA | TGCGCCAGCAGCCTGGGGATAGGGGAGCTGTTTTTT | CASSLGIGELFF
TRBJ1-1 | once | TRBV15 | NA | TGTGCCACCAGCAGAGTACGGGTAGTGAACACTGAAGCTTTCTTT | CATSRVRVVNTEAFF
TRBJ2-5 | NA | TRBV2 | TRBD2 | TGTGCCAGCAGTGAAGTCCGGGGGGGAGAGACCCAGTACTTC | CASSEVRGGETQYF
TRBJ2-7 | NA | TRBV29-1 | TRBD2 | TGCAGCGGAACAGCGGGACCTTCCTACGAGCAGTACTTC | CSGTAGPSYEQYF
TRBJ1-1 | NA | TRBV30 | TRBD1 | TGTGCCTGGATGACCCCGAGACAGGGTCGCACTGAAGCTTTCTTT | CAWMTPRQGRTEAFF
TRBJ2-1 | few | TRBV9 | TRBD2 | TGTGCCAGCAGCGTAGATGGGACTATCTACAATGAGCAGTTCTTC | CASSVDGTIYNEQFF
TRBJ2-5 | once | TRBV19 | NA | TGTGCCAGTAGTATACCGACTCTTAGACAAGACCAAGAGACCCAGTACTTC | CASSIPTLRQDQETQYF
TRBJ1-6 | NA | TRBV7-8 | NA | TGTGCCAGCAGCTTAGGACGGCCCCTCCATGGGGCCCTCCACTTT | CASSLGRPLHGALHF
TRBJ1-4 | NA | TRBV19 | NA | TGTGCCAGTAGTAATGCCGCAACTAATGAAAAACTGTTTTTT | CASSNAATNEKLFF
TRBJ2-3 | NA | TRBV6-6 | NA | TGTGCCAGCAGGCGAAGGGATACGCAGTATTTT | CASRRRDTQYF
TRBJ2-5 | once | TRBV5-1 | TRBD1 | TGCGCCAGCAGCTTGTCACAGGGGGCCAGGGAGACCCAGTACTTC | CASSLSQGARETQYF
TRBJ2-2 | NA | TRBV6-1 | TRBD2 | TGTGCCAGCAGTGAAGTGGGGGGGACCGGGGAGCTGTTTTTT | CASSEVGGTGELFF
TRBJ2-7 | NA | TRBV7-9 | NA | TGTGCCAGCAGTCCGGTCCGGGGCTACGAGCAGTACTTC | CASSPVRGYEQYF
TRBJ1-1 | NA | TRBV30 | NA | TGTGCCTGGAGGGCAGGGGTCAACACTGAAGCTTCCTTT | CAWRAGVNTEASF
TRBJ2-2 | NA | TRBV28 | TRBD1 | TGTGCCAGCAGCCGCGACAGGGTGCAGCTGTTTTTT | CASSRDRVQLFF
TRBJ2-4 | NA | TRBV29-1 | TRBD1 | TGCAGCGTTGGGGACAGGGAGGGGAACATTCAGTACTTC | CSVGDREGNIQYF
TRBJ2-3 | NA | TRBV7-8 | NA | TGTGCCAGCAGCTTAGCGCGTTCGGGACCTGTGGATACGCAGTATTTT | CASSLARSGPVDTQYF
TRBJ1-2 | NA | TRBV21-1 | NA | TGTGCCAGCAGCAAAGAGGTAGACGAGTCGTATGGCTACACCTTC | CASSKEVDESYGYTF
TRBJ2-2 | NA | TRBV9 | TRBD2 | TGTGCCAGCAAGGCGGCTAGCGGGAACACCGGGGAGCTGTTTTTT | CASKAASGNTGELFF
TRBJ2-7 | few | TRBV27 | NA | TGTGCCAGCAGTTTGGCGGGACTCTTTTACGAGCAGTACTTC | CASSLAGLFYEQYF
TRBJ2-7 | NA | TRBV11-2 | TRBD2 | TGTGCCAGCAGCCTGACTAGCGGGAGCTTAGAAACCTACGAGCAGTACTTC | CASSLTSGSLETYEQYF
TRBJ2-3 | NA | TRBV7-9 | NA | TGTGCCAGCAGTTCCCGAGGCAGAGCCACAGATACGCAGTATTTT | CASSSRGRATDTQYF
TRBJ1-5 | NA | TRBV10-3 | TRBD1 | TGTGCCATCAGTGAGTCGAATATGACAGGGGACCAGCCCCAGCATTTT | CAISESNMTGDQPQHF
TRBJ2-7 | NA | TRBV7-9 | TRBD2 | TGTGCCAGCAGCTCCGGGACTAGCCTCGAGCAGTACTTC | CASSSGTSLEQYF
TRBJ2-5 | once | TRBV6-4 | NA | TGTGCCAGCAGTGACTCACTGGAGCGGAGGGGGAGGGAGACCCAGTACTTC | CASSDSLERRGRETQYF
TRBJ2-3 | NA | TRBV30 | NA | TGTGCCTGGAGTGTTTGGGGTCGGGGGACAGATACGCAGTATTTT | CAWSVWGRGTDTQYF
TRBJ2-5 | NA | TRBV7-7 | NA | TGTGCCAGCAGCCTGCTAGGGTCCCCGGAGACCCAGTACTTC | CASSLLGSPETQYF
TRBJ1-6 | NA | TRBV30 | NA | TGTGCCTGGAGTGGGAGGGGCAATTCACCCCTCCACTTT | CAWSGRGNSPLHF
TRBJ2-7 | NA | TRBV7-9 | NA | TGTGCCAGCAGCTCCGTTGCTACGGAGCAGTACTTC | CASSSVATEQYF
TRBJ2-1 | NA | TRBV11-2 | TRBD2 | TGTGCCAGCAGCGCAGGGACTAGCGGTACCTACAATGAGCAGTTCTTC | CASSAGTSGTYNEQFF
TRBJ2-5 | NA | TRBV28 | NA | TGTGCCAGCAAGGTATTAGAACAAGAGACCCAGTACTTC | CASKVLEQETQYF
TRBJ1-4 | few | TRBV29-1 | NA | TGCAGCTTCCGCGGGACTAACGAAAAACTGTTTTTT | CSFRGTNEKLFF
TRBJ2-7 | NA | TRBV20-1 | NA | TGCAGTGCTAGAAGGAGCGAGCAGTACTTC | CSARRSEQYF
TRBJ2-3 | NA | TRBV4-2 | TRBD2 | TGTGCCAGCAGCCAAGATCTGGGCGGGAGACGCACAGATACGCAGTATTTT | CASSQDLGGRRTDTQYF
TRBJ2-3 | NA | TRBV7-9 | NA | TGTGCCAGCAGCTTAGTCCAGGCGGGCACAGATACGCAGTATTTT | CASSLVQAGTDTQYF
TRBJ1-5 | many | TRBV7-8 | NA | TGTGCCAGCAGCCCACGGGGGCCCAATCAGCCCCAGCATTTT | CASSPRGPNQPQHF
TRBJ2-5 | NA | TRBV5-1 | NA | TGCGCCAGCAGACAGGACCCCCAAGAGACCCAGTACTTC | CASRQDPQETQYF